The 21 T cell receptor beta chains listed next were all sequenced from one sample in a study of fetal regulatory T cell absence and autoimmunity (TCRdb year 2017). The protocol used for the library was the immunoSEQ multiplex PCR assay. This immuneACCESS table, as held by TCRdb, lists in-frame sequences with V and J called but not all clones. Of the missing ones, under half trace to an unresolved V gene in checked studies; the others have no known cause. The sample profile shows 45,000 to 50,000 clones; about 86% of them were found once. 0.41% of the sample lies in the top ten. Sequencing was carried out using cord blood. These receptors were taken from a newborn boy with IPEX syndrome.

The chain combines TRBV4-1 with TRBJ2-7; TRBD2 agrees at 7 bases. V trimming: 3 bases; J trimming: 4 bases; junction bases outside the gene matches: 6. CDR1 MGHRA and CDR2 YSYEKL come from the germline V gene. The CDR3 runs to 14 residues. This chain's CDR3 is CASSQTSLAYEQYF. The CDR3 coding sequence is TGCGCCAGCAGCCAGACTAGCTTAGCGTACGAGCAGTACTTC.

This rearrangement joins TRBV7-6 to TRBJ2-3; 7 nucleotides match TRBD2. This CDR3 has 16 amino acids. V shed 1 base and J 3 bases; nucleotides not matched to a gene: 7. Germline values: CDR1 SGHVS, CDR2 FNYEAQ. CDR3 nucleotide sequence: TGTGCCAGCAGCTTAGGTCCTGCGGGAGAGACAGATACGCAGTATTTT. It yields the protein CASSLGPAGETDTQYF.

V usage is TRBV6-5 and J usage is TRBJ2-7; 12 bases fit TRBD1. Losses at the gene ends were 4 bases for V and 7 bases for J; bases not matched to a gene: 5. The CDR3 consists of 14 residues. Germline CDR1 is MNHEY and CDR2 is SVGAGI. For the CDR3, the DNA is TGTGCCAGCAGTTCCCGGGACAGGGGGCGGGAGCAGTACTTC. Amino acids: CASSSRDRGREQYF.

As regards this clone: One junction end disagrees with the germline gene, perhaps due to a read error. This rearrangement joins TRBV7-7 to TRBJ2-5, with a tentative D call TRBD2 (6 bases). This CDR3 is 15 amino acids long. Germline assignment: CDR1 SSHAT and CDR2 FNYEAQ (reference sequence). CDR3 in amino acids: CASSLATSLQETQYF. DNA of the CDR3: TGTGCTAGCAGCTTGGCTACTAGCCTACAAGAGACCCAGTACTTC.

The chain links TRBV5-8 to TRBJ1-3; D perhaps matches TRBD1 (5 bases). The CDR3 length is 15 residues. V was clipped by 2 bases and J by 3 bases, with 12 bases between them. Per the germline V gene, CDR1 is SGHTS and CDR2 is YDEGEE. CDR3 residues: CASSFAGALGNTIYF. Written as DNA, the CDR3 is TGTGCCAGCAGCTTCGCCGGGGCCCTTGGAAACACCATATATTTT.

The V gene is TRBV4-2, the J gene TRBJ2-1, with 8 positions matching TRBD2. V trimming: 4 bases; J trimming: 0 bases; junction bases outside the gene matches: 8. The CDR3 is 17 amino acids. CDR1 LGHNA and CDR2 YNFKEQ come from the germline V gene. This CDR3 is CASSLNSGASSYNEQFF. As DNA, the CDR3 is TGTGCCAGCAGCCTTAATAGCGGGGCAAGCTCCTACAATGAGCAGTTCTTC.

The rearrangement uses TRBV18 and TRBJ2-2, with TRBD1 matching over 10 bases. V lost 4 bases to trimming and J lost 4 bases; unmatched junction nucleotides: 3. The CDR3 loop spans 15 amino acids. Per the germline V gene, CDR1 is KGHSH and CDR2 is LQKENI. In DNA, the CDR3 is TGTGCCAGCTCACTCGGACAGGGGGGCACCGGGGAGCTGTTTTTT. This encodes CASSLGQGGTGELFF.

A single count supports this clone. The rearrangement joins TRBV4-1 to TRBJ2-2; unclear D gene. Trimming removed 3 bases at V and 7 bases at J, with 6 bases between. CDR3 size: 12 residues. CDR1 and CDR2 from the germline V gene are MGHRA and YSYEKL. The CDR3: CASSHIYGELFF. For the CDR3, the DNA is TGCGCCAGCAGCCATATTTACGGGGAGCTGTTTTTT.

This clone was counted a single time. The chain joins TRBV6-5 to TRBJ1-1; 7 positions match TRBD1. This CDR3 contains 14 residues. Trimming removed 6 bases from V and 0 bases from J; junction bases left unmatched: 4. The V gene's germline CDR1 is MNHEY and CDR2 SVGAGI. This chain's CDR3 is CASRRGTVNTEAFF. The CDR3, as DNA: TGTGCCAGCAGACGGGGGACAGTGAACACTGAAGCTTTCTTT.

This clone was seen a few times. The CDR3 DNA reads as TGCGCCAGCAGCCAAGTGGCGGGAGCCGCCTACGAGCAGTACTTC. This encodes CASSQVAGAAYEQYF. The chain employs TRBV4-1 and TRBJ2-7; 7 bases agree with TRBD2. The CDR3 spans 15 residues. Looked up from germline, CDR1 is MGHRA and CDR2 is YSYEKL. V dropped 1 base and J dropped 2; count of bases not matched to a gene: 5.

The V call is TRBV30, the J call TRBJ1-6; maybe TRBD1 (6 bases). CDR1 and CDR2 (germline): GTSNPN, SVGIG (reference sequence). Trimming shortened V by 3 bases and J by 7 bases, and 16 bases separated the two germline ends. The CDR3 is made up of 15 amino acids. The chain's CDR3 is CAWRGTRGYNSPLHF. The CDR3 nucleotides read TGTGCCTGGAGAGGCACTAGGGGGTACAATTCACCCCTCCACTTT. Supplemented by reference TRBV30 and TRBJ1-6, the full variable domain reads SQTIHQWPATLVQPVGSPLSLECTVEGTSNPNLYWYRQAAGRGLQLLFYSVGIGQISSEVPQNLSASRPQDRQFILSSKKLLLSDSGFYLCAWRGTRGYNSPLHFGNGTRLTVT.

The rearrangement uses TRBV19 and TRBJ2-5; 12 bases are a match to TRBD1. The germline V gene has CDR1 LNHDA and CDR2 SQIVND (reference sequence). J was trimmed by 5 bases and V by 4 bases; bases with no gene match: 5. This CDR3 region has 15 residues. The CDR3 sequence is CASSKGTGGRETQYF. In DNA form, the CDR3 reads TGTGCCAGTAGTAAAGGGACAGGGGGCAGGGAGACCCAGTACTTC.

This chain links TRBV7-6 with TRBJ1-6; D remains ambiguous. CDR1 and CDR2 (germline): SGHVS, FNYEAQ. The CDR3 runs 14 residues. The V end lost 5 bases, the J end lost 0 bases, and 5 bases lay between the germline ends. The CDR3 nucleotides read TGTGCCAGCAGCCAGAGCTCCTATAATTCACCCCTCCACTTT. As protein: CASSQSSYNSPLHF.

The rearrangement links TRBV11-2 to TRBJ2-1; D is possibly TRBD2 (5 bases). The length of the CDR3 is 15 residues. Per germline, CDR1 SGHAT and CDR2 FQNNGV. The V end lost 5 bases, the J end lost 0 bases, and 11 bases lay between the germline ends. CDR3 nucleotide sequence: TGTGCCAGCAGCCCAGGACGGGACTCCTACAATGAGCAGTTCTTC. Its translation is CASSPGRDSYNEQFF.

CDR3 sequence: CASSQGGDRGNYGYTF. CDR3 DNA: TGCGCCAGCAGCCAAGGCGGGGACAGGGGTAACTATGGCTACACCTTC. The chain links TRBV4-1 to TRBJ1-2; TRBD1 matches at 10 bases. Looked up from germline, CDR1 is MGHRA and CDR2 is YSYEKL. Trimming took 1 base from V and 1 from J; bases not matched to a gene: 3. The CDR3 loop spans 16 amino acids.

The rearrangement uses TRBV5-4 and TRBJ2-5; 9 bases align to TRBD1. Unmatched junction bases numbered 7, after V lost 4 bases and J lost 3 bases. The CDR3 loop spans 15 amino acids. The germline V gene has CDR1 SGHNT and CDR2 YYREEE (reference sequence). CDR3 bases: TGTGCCAGCAGCCCCGGGACAGGGACCAAAGAGACCCAGTACTTC. Its protein is CASSPGTGTKETQYF.

The V gene is TRBV7-4, the J gene TRBJ1-4, with D maybe TRBD1 (5 bases). Trimming removed 3 bases at V and 7 bases at J, with 6 bases between. The CDR3 contains 12 residues. Germline V gene data show CDR1 as SGHVT and CDR2 as SQSDAQ. CDR3 in DNA: TGTGCCAGCAGCTTTCAGGGTGAAAAACTGTTTTTT. Translation gives CASSFQGEKLFF.

The chain carries TRBV27 and TRBJ1-5; TRBD1 agrees at 7 bases. Germline V gene data show CDR1 as MNHEY and CDR2 as SMNVEV (reference sequence). V lost 2 bases to trimming and J lost 6 bases; unmatched junction nucleotides: 4. This CDR3 has 14 amino acids. CDR3 protein: CASSLKRGRQPQHF. The CDR3, as DNA: TGTGCCAGCAGTTTAAAGAGGGGGCGTCAGCCCCAGCATTTT.

The rearrangement joins TRBV11-2 to TRBJ1-4, with 10 bases lining up with TRBD1. Per germline, CDR1 SGHAT and CDR2 FQNNGV. V shed 1 base and J 3 bases; nucleotides not matched to a gene: 5. CDR3 length: 17 amino acids. The CDR3 DNA follows: TGTGCCAGCAGCTTAGCCATTGGACAGGGGGCTAATGAAAAACTGTTTTTT. This encodes CASSLAIGQGANEKLFF.

The genes are TRBV7-9 and TRBJ2-3; D is undetermined. CDR1 and CDR2 (germline): SEHNR, FQNEAQ (reference sequence). CDR3 length equals 15 residues. The V end lost 5 bases, the J end lost 0 bases, and 12 bases lay between the germline ends. The CDR3 DNA follows: TGTGCCAGCAGCCTATCCCGGCGGAGCACAGATACGCAGTATTTT. As protein: CASSLSRRSTDTQYF.

The chain uses TRBV11-2 and TRBJ2-1; D uncertain. Germline V CDR1 and CDR2: SGHAT, FQNNGV. Trimming removed 5 bases at V and 6 bases at J, with 20 bases between. The CDR3 covers 16 residues. The CDR3 DNA follows: TGTGCCAGCAGCCACTCGCGGCGCACCCGTCCCAATGAGCAGTTCTTC. The encoded protein is CASSHSRRTRPNEQFF. Full variable domain (remainder filled in from reference TRBV11-2 and TRBJ2-1): EAGVAQSPRYKIIEKRQSVAFWCNPISGHATLYWYQQILGQGPKLLIQFQNNGVVDDSQLPKDRFSAERLKGVDSTLKIQPAKLEDSAVYLCASSHSRRTRPNEQFFGPGTRLTVL.